This T cell receptor (beta chain) emerged from a study of T cell responses to AZD1222 COVID-19 vaccine. Study results and caveats: Spike was spanned by vaccine-associated CD4 TCRs, which were dominant at 160-218 and 743-854.

As for this clone: Its matching antigen is unknown.

Trimming pared 0 bases from V and 4 bases from J, leaving 8 bases between. This CDR3 spans 13 amino acids. Germline loops: CDR1 SGHTS, CDR2 YDEGEE. Using immunoSEQ multiplex PCR, the repertoire was profiled, and TCRdb retains in-frame clones only, with some absent. The table has approximately 89,000 clones, 70% to 90% seen once. This material consisted of peripheral blood, taken on day 0 of AZD1222 vaccination. V is TRBV5-8 and J is TRBJ2-7; D not resolved. The source is an adult in good health. CDR3 sequence (DNA): TGTGCCAGCAGCTTGGCGCTGGGTTACGAGCAGTACTTC. Translated, it gives CASSLALGYEQYF.